This record looks at one TCR beta chain sequence and its context. This clone's antigen is unknown. The sample holds no much larger clone one base away, and base qualities are not on file. This entry is derived from a study of blood T cell repertoires in COVID-19 (dated by TCRdb to 2019 to 2021). Background for the entire study: Samples from collaborators originated in the United States, Italy and Spain and spanned both the acute and convalescent phases of COVID-19. HLA class I and class II types, where available, came from metadata supplied by the sample provider rather than from assay-based typing. Samples came from the ongoing ImmuneRACE study (first 160 participants) plus 1,254 subjects from 6 global collaborators. Sample metadata almost always included a de-identified subject ID, COVID-19 status, age in years and sex. Deeply sampled blood TCRbeta repertoires from subjects exposed to, actively infected with, or recovered from COVID-19 were included in the dataset. A freely available public database, intended as a resource for researchers studying the immune response to SARS-CoV-2, is where the repertoires were released. The prospective study material was composed of cDNA or gDNA derived from T cells, B-cell-depleted T cells, or PBMCs.

Whole blood was collected in K2EDTA tubes by collaborating institutions according to the institutions' own protocols. For TCRbeta analysis, collaborators shipped samples in one of three forms: frozen whole blood, isolated PBMCs, or DNA extracted from either of those sample types. TCRbeta CDR3 regions were amplified from genomic DNA by means of the immunoSEQ Assay, a bias-controlled multiplex PCR. As for the authors' bioinformatics: The number of nucleated cells in each sample was estimated from the amplification of reference gene primers within the assay. Sequence reads were collapsed and filtered to measure the absolute abundance of every unique TCRbeta CDR3 rearrangement. For each sample, productive Simpson clonality was calculated by taking the square root of Simpson's diversity index across productive rearrangements. The source is immuneACCESS, and TCRdb retained only in-frame sequences with V and J called. Part of the clones is not carried over; for the studies checked, unresolved V genes explain less than half of this, and the remainder is unexplained. The V and J calls and clone size are taken from that table; D and trimming were inferred from the DNA. This sample holds 150,000 or so clones; about 88% were observed only once. Jointly, the top ten make up around a quarter of the sample.

The CDR3 goes from the cysteine to the phenylalanine over 12 residues. Only CDR3 DNA is held: 36 bases, read in frame from base 1. The germline V gene specifies SGHNT as CDR1 and YENEEA as CDR2. At the junction V is shortened by 0 bases and J by 6 bases, with 5 bases in between. The paper's findings and limits, for the study overall: Clinical and demographic metadata were provided uncurated, with the amount varying by source and participant.

Here the chain combines TRBV11-3 and TRBJ1-1, with the D gene uncertain. Input material: peripheral blood. The source of this sequence is a man between 60 and 75 years old with acute or convalescent COVID-19. CDR3 sequence: CASSLETAEAFF. The bases read TGTGCCAGCAGCTTAGAAACAGCTGAAGCTTTCTTT.